These T cell receptor beta chains were read from a single sample in a study of cytomegalovirus exposure and HLA in healthy donors. Generated by immunoSEQ multiplex PCR, the TCRdb table keeps only in-frame clones and is missing some. The data hold about 280,000 clones, with 88% observed a single time. The sequenced sample consisted of PBMCs. The receptor source for this set is a woman under 30 in good health and CMV-seronegative. Each CDR3 is given with its conserved first and last residue. D genes are given only for firm matches. Size is omitted from some rows. Given values are once, few, many or a class for expanded clones.

v_call	clone_size	j_call	d_call	cdr3_nt	cdr3_aa
TRBV30	-	TRBJ2-2	-	TGTGCCTGGAGCCTATCGTTTGGGGAGCTGTTTTTT	CAWSLSFGELFF
TRBV5-4	-	TRBJ2-1	-	TGTGCCAGCAGCCCGGATTGGGACTCCCCCTACAATGAGCAGTTCTTC	CASSPDWDSPYNEQFF
TRBV9	-	TRBJ2-1	-	TGTGCCAGCAGCCCTCAGCGGAGCGATTCCTACAATGAGCAGTTCTTC	CASSPQRSDSYNEQFF
TRBV6-1	-	TRBJ1-2	TRBD1	TGTGCCAGCAGTGAAGCCCAGACAGGGGACTATGGCTACACCTTC	CASSEAQTGDYGYTF
TRBV9	-	TRBJ2-3	TRBD2	TGTGCCAGCAGGACCGGGACTAGCATGACAGATACGCAGTATTTT	CASRTGTSMTDTQYF
TRBV6-6	-	TRBJ1-1	-	TGTGCCAGCATCCAGGTTCTGAACACTGAAGCTTTCTTT	CASIQVLNTEAFF
TRBV28	few	TRBJ1-1	-	TGTGCCAGCTGCCAGGGGGAAGCTTTCTTT	CASCQGEAFF
TRBV10-3	-	TRBJ1-1	TRBD1	TGTGCCATCAGTGGGGACAGGGCGGCCACTGAAGCTTTCTTT	CAISGDRAATEAFF
TRBV5-1	-	TRBJ2-7	TRBD2	TGCGCCAGCAGGGGTCCTAGCGGGTTATCCTACGAGCAGTACTTC	CASRGPSGLSYEQYF
TRBV28	-	TRBJ2-7	-	TGTGCCAGCAGTTTCCGGGACACAAGTAGGGAAGACTCCTACGAGCAGTACTTC	CASSFRDTSREDSYEQYF
TRBV13	-	TRBJ1-1	TRBD1	TGTGCCAGCAGCTTAGGAGGGCCGGGACAGGGGTTCACTGAAGCTTTCTTT	CASSLGGPGQGFTEAFF
TRBV27	once	TRBJ1-5	-	TGTGCCAGCAACCAGGGCTTTAGCAATCAGCCCCAGCATTTT	CASNQGFSNQPQHF
TRBV28	-	TRBJ1-2	-	TGTGCGAGCAGCCCGGGTAACTATGGCTACACCTTC	CASSPGNYGYTF
TRBV7-8	once	TRBJ2-7	-	TGTGCCAGCGCTTTAGCCGGAGCGGCCTACGAGCAGTACTTC	CASALAGAAYEQYF
TRBV9	-	TRBJ1-2	-	TGTGCCAGCAGCAGGTACAGGGAACCAAGGGGGGGCTACACCTTC	CASSRYREPRGGYTF
TRBV7-9	-	TRBJ2-3	-	TGTGCCAGCAGCTTATCGAAGGGGGCAGATACGCAGTATTTT	CASSLSKGADTQYF
TRBV6-5	-	TRBJ2-3	-	TGTGCCAGCAGTTTTCGTCTGACAGATACGCAGTATTTT	CASSFRLTDTQYF
TRBV28	-	TRBJ2-5	TRBD2	TGTGCCAGCAGTCGACGATCGGGAGGGCCGGAGGAGACCCAGTACTTC	CASSRRSGGPEETQYF
TRBV28	-	TRBJ2-7	-	TGTGCCAGCAGTTTATGGAGGACAGTGGGCCGGGTGGATCGAGCCTACGAGCAGTACTTC	CASSLWRTVGRVDRAYEQYF
TRBV4-1	-	TRBJ2-1	-	TGCGCCAGCAGCCAAGTTGGACAGAGCGTCGAGGTGTCGGAGTTCTTC	CASSQVGQSVEVSEFF
TRBV10-3	-	TRBJ2-7	-	TGTGCCATCAGTGAAACTCCTTACGAGCAGTACTTC	CAISETPYEQYF
TRBV4-1	-	TRBJ2-3	TRBD1	TGCGCCAGCAGCCAAGGCCTCAAGACAGGGACCACAGATACGCAGTATTTT	CASSQGLKTGTTDTQYF
TRBV28	-	TRBJ1-6	TRBD1	TGTGCCAGCAGAAGGACAGGGAATTCACCCCTCCACTTT	CASRRTGNSPLHF
TRBV9	-	TRBJ2-3	-	TGTGCCAGCAGCGTAGGGAGCGCAATGCACACAGATACGCAGTATTTT	CASSVGSAMHTDTQYF
TRBV4-3	-	TRBJ2-1	-	TGCGCCAGCAGCCAAGATGTCCTGGGGGGCTCCTACAATGAGCAGTTCTTC	CASSQDVLGGSYNEQFF
TRBV9	-	TRBJ1-1	-	TGTGCCAGCAGCGTTAGCCAGACGAACACTGAAGCTTTCTTT	CASSVSQTNTEAFF
TRBV6-6	-	TRBJ2-2	-	TGTGCCAGCAGTTACTCGCCTTGGCAGTTCACCGGGGAGCTGTTTTTT	CASSYSPWQFTGELFF
TRBV2	-	TRBJ1-1	TRBD1	TGTGCCAGCAGTGAACCGACAGGGCTGAACACTGAAGCTTTCTTT	CASSEPTGLNTEAFF
TRBV18	-	TRBJ2-1	-	TGTGCCAGCTCACGCGCCGCCTTGTACAGGGCAGACAATGAGCAGTTCTTC	CASSRAALYRADNEQFF
TRBV28	-	TRBJ2-1	TRBD2	TGTGCCAGCAGTCCCGGGACTAGGGTCAATGAGCAGTTCTTC	CASSPGTRVNEQFF
TRBV6-5	-	TRBJ1-6	-	TGTGCCAGCAGCGCGGACAGTCGATCACCCCTCCACTTT	CASSADSRSPLHF
TRBV28	-	TRBJ1-3	-	TGTGCCAGCAGGAACCAGGGAACTGGAAACACCATATATTTT	CASRNQGTGNTIYF
TRBV2	-	TRBJ2-2	TRBD2	TGTGCCAGCAGGACGACTAGCGGGATTAACACCGGGGAGCTGTTTTTT	CASRTTSGINTGELFF
TRBV6-6	-	TRBJ2-1	-	TGTGCCAGCAGCCAACAAGTTAATGAGCAGTTCTTC	CASSQQVNEQFF
TRBV4-1	-	TRBJ1-1	-	TGCGCCAGCAGCCTACCCCAGGGGAACACTGAAGCTTTCTTT	CASSLPQGNTEAFF
TRBV5-1	once	TRBJ2-2	TRBD1	TGCGCCAGCAGCGCGGGGACAGGGAGAAACACCGGGGAGCTGTTTTTT	CASSAGTGRNTGELFF
TRBV29-1	-	TRBJ2-2	TRBD2	TGCAGCGCGGGGTCGGGGGGCGGGGAGCTGTTTTTT	CSAGSGGGELFF